Following are 5 T cell receptor beta chains from one sample sequenced in a study of cytotoxic CD8 clonotypes in ibrutinib-treated CLL. The assay was immunoSEQ multiplex PCR, and TCRdb's table has in-frame clones only and misses some. The sample comprises roughly 250,000 clones, 60% to 75% of which are singletons, and approximately 15% rests with the top ten. Source: PBMCs, taken after 24 months of ibrutinib treatment. These receptors were obtained from a human donor with chronic lymphocytic leukemia.

V usage is TRBV19 and J usage is TRBJ1-5; D possibly corresponds to TRBD1 (6 bases). CDR1 is LNHDA and CDR2 is SQIVND in the germline V gene (reference sequence). The V gene lost 4 bases and the J gene lost 3 bases, with 10 bases spanning the gap. This CDR3 is 14 amino acids long. The CDR3 DNA is TGTGCCAGTAGTACACAGGGAATCAATCAGCCCCAGCATTTT. This sequence encodes CASSTQGINQPQHF.

V and J are TRBV19 and TRBJ1-1, with 7 bases identical to TRBD1. V lost 4 bases to trimming and J lost 8 bases; unmatched junction nucleotides: 13. The CDR3 consists of 15 residues. Germline V CDR1 and CDR2: LNHDA, SQIVND (reference sequence). CDR3 coding DNA: TGTGCCAGTAGTAGGGACCAGGGGGTCCGCAGAGAAGCTTTCTTT. It codes for CASSRDQGVRREAFF.

The chain uses TRBV9 and TRBJ1-1, with 8 bases identical to TRBD1. From germline, CDR1 is SGDLS and CDR2 YYNGEE. The J segment lost 4 bases and the V segment lost 3 bases, leaving 5 bases of the junction unmatched. CDR3 size: 14 residues. DNA of the CDR3: TGTGCCAGCAGCGGATCCGACAGGGGCACTGAAGCTTTCTTT. Translating gives CASSGSDRGTEAFF.

There are a few counts of this clone. This chain uses TRBV7-9 with TRBJ2-3; D unclear. Germline loops: CDR1 SEHNR, CDR2 FQNEAQ (reference sequence). The CDR3 extends over 14 amino acids. Trimming shortened V by 4 bases and J by 4 bases, and 12 bases separated the two germline ends. The CDR3 sequence: CASSSLRSSDTQYF. The CDR3 DNA reads TGTGCCAGCAGCTCTCTCCGGTCGTCAGATACGCAGTATTTT.

The rearrangement uses TRBV7-3 and TRBJ2-7, with D possibly being TRBD1 or TRBD2 (5 bases each). Trimming took off 6 bases at V and 5 bases at J, with 14 bases between the two ends. CDR1 and CDR2 (germline): SGHTA, FQGTGA. CDR3 length: 13 amino acids. This CDR3 reads CASRSGTLDEQYF. CDR3 DNA sequence: TGTGCCAGCAGATCCGGGACGTTGGACGAGCAGTACTTC.